A selection of T cell receptor beta chains follows, all from one sample in a study of spatial heterogeneity in lung cancer. One entry per CDR3 protein, called by TCRdb with MiXCR from the 5' RACE reads. The repertoire has tens of thousands of distinct CDR3 sequences, roughly 3% of them found once; the top ten carry roughly 34%. This specimen was normal lung tissue next to the tumor, taken at surgery. The receptors stem from a male donor with early-stage non-small cell lung cancer. CDR3s include the opening cysteine and the closing phenylalanine or tryptophan. Each record gives: V gene, J gene, D gene, clone size, CDR3 DNA, CDR3 protein. A D gene is named only where the DNA matches it firmly. The listing skips clone size in some rows; elsewhere it reads once, few, many or a size class.

V: TRBV7-6
J: TRBJ1-3
D: NA
size: many
DNA: TGTGCCAGCAGCCTGGTTAACGGGGTCTCTGGAAACACCATATATTTT
CDR3: CASSLVNGVSGNTIYF

V: TRBV20-1
J: TRBJ2-3
D: NA
size: many
DNA: TGCAGTGCTAGGGGCCCTAGCGGCACAGATACGCAGTATTTT
CDR3: CSARGPSGTDTQYF

V: TRBV3-1
J: TRBJ1-1
D: NA
size: many
DNA: TGTGCCAGCAGCGGTGTGGGGAACACTGAAGCTTTCTTT
CDR3: CASSGVGNTEAFF

V: TRBV3-1
J: TRBJ2-5
D: NA
size: large
DNA: TGTGCCAGCAGCCAAGATCCAGTACAGGTGACTCAAGAGACCCAGTACTTC
CDR3: CASSQDPVQVTQETQYF

V: TRBV12-3/TRBV12-4
J: TRBJ1-3
D: NA
size: many
DNA: TGTGCCAGCAGTTTTGGGGCTTCTGGAAACACCATATATTTT
CDR3: CASSFGASGNTIYF

V: TRBV7-2
J: TRBJ1-4
D: NA
size: many
DNA: TGTGCCAGCAGCTTAGCGGGAGGCTTCACCAATGAAAAACTGTTTTTT
CDR3: CASSLAGGFTNEKLFF

V: TRBV6-1
J: TRBJ2-1
D: NA
size: many
DNA: TGTGCCAGCAGTGAAAGGACAGCGGGACACAATGAGCAGTTCTTC
CDR3: CASSERTAGHNEQFF

V: TRBV7-8
J: TRBJ1-5
D: NA
size: many
DNA: TGTGCCAGCAGCTTAGGGAGTTGGGAAGATCAGCCCCAGCATTTT
CDR3: CASSLGSWEDQPQHF

V: TRBV5-1
J: TRBJ2-5
D: TRBD1
size: many
DNA: TGCGCCAGCAGCGGAGGGACAGGACTTATCCAAGAGACCCAGTACTTC
CDR3: CASSGGTGLIQETQYF

V: TRBV5-1
J: TRBJ2-3
D: NA
size: many
DNA: TGCGCCAGCAGCCGGCGTAGCGCCGACACAGATACGCAGTATTTT
CDR3: CASSRRSADTDTQYF

V: TRBV6-6
J: TRBJ1-2
D: NA
size: many
DNA: TGTGCCAGCAGTTACGGAAGCGCAAGGAACTATGGCTACACCTTC
CDR3: CASSYGSARNYGYTF

V: TRBV1
J: TRBJ1-2
D: NA
size: NA
DNA: TGCACCAGCAGCCAAGATGGGTCGGGGACCTTAAAACGCTACACCTTC
CDR3: CTSSQDGSGTLKRYTF

V: TRBV28
J: TRBJ2-7
D: TRBD2
size: many
DNA: TGTGCCAGCAGTGCTGAACTAGCGGGAGGACCCCTTTCCGAGCAGTACTTC
CDR3: CASSAELAGGPLSEQYF

V: TRBV3-1
J: TRBJ2-1
D: NA
size: many
DNA: TGTGCCAGCAGCCGTAATGGGGGGGCCTCCTACAATGAGCAGTTCTTC
CDR3: CASSRNGGASYNEQFF

V: TRBV2
J: TRBJ2-3
D: TRBD1
size: many
DNA: TGTGCCAGCAATCCGACAGGGCGGGGCACAGATACGCAGTATTTT
CDR3: CASNPTGRGTDTQYF

V: TRBV29-1
J: TRBJ2-3
D: NA
size: medium-sized
DNA: TGCAGCGTCAAAGGGGGGTCATTGGGCACAGATACGCAGTATTTT
CDR3: CSVKGGSLGTDTQYF

V: TRBV4-1
J: TRBJ2-2
D: NA
size: medium-sized
DNA: TGCGCCAGCAGCCAAGTGGGCCCGTGGACCGGGGAGCTGTTTTTT
CDR3: CASSQVGPWTGELFF

V: TRBV19
J: TRBJ2-7
D: TRBD1
size: many
DNA: TGTGCCAGCCGGCGGACAGGGCCCTACGAGCAGTACTTC
CDR3: CASRRTGPYEQYF

V: TRBV6-1
J: TRBJ2-3
D: NA
size: medium-sized
DNA: TGTGCCAGCAGTGAAGCGGGTAGCACAGATACGCAGTATTTT
CDR3: CASSEAGSTDTQYF

V: TRBV7-2
J: TRBJ1-1
D: NA
size: many
DNA: TGTGCCAGCAGCTTAAAGGCGGGCACTGAAGCTTTCTTT
CDR3: CASSLKAGTEAFF

V: TRBV29-1
J: TRBJ1-2
D: NA
size: many
DNA: TGCAGCGTCCGCTCCCTGGGCAGGGATAACTATGGCTACACCTTC
CDR3: CSVRSLGRDNYGYTF

V: TRBV20-1
J: TRBJ2-1
D: NA
size: many
DNA: TGCAGTGCTAGACTCTCAAGACTTTCCTATGAGCAGTTCTTC
CDR3: CSARLSRLSYEQFF

V: TRBV28
J: TRBJ2-7
D: NA
size: medium-sized
DNA: TGTGCCAGCAGTTTGGTTGGCGGAACCTACGAGCAGTACTTC
CDR3: CASSLVGGTYEQYF

V: TRBV5-5
J: TRBJ1-1
D: NA
size: many
DNA: TGTGCCAGCAGCTTGGGTCAGGGAGGCAACACTGAAGCTTTCTTT
CDR3: CASSLGQGGNTEAFF

V: TRBV2
J: TRBJ2-4
D: NA
size: many
DNA: TGTGCCAGCAGTGGTAGTAGCGAACTAATCATTCAGTACTTC
CDR3: CASSGSSELIIQYF

V: TRBV27
J: TRBJ2-5
D: NA
size: many
DNA: TGTGCCAGCAGTTTCCGTAGCGGCTGGGCTAAACAAGAGACCCAGTACTTC
CDR3: CASSFRSGWAKQETQYF

V: TRBV12-3/TRBV12-4
J: TRBJ1-5
D: NA
size: many
DNA: TGTGCCAGCAGTTTTTCTTGGGGGAGCAATCAGCCCCAGCATTTT
CDR3: CASSFSWGSNQPQHF

V: TRBV7-6
J: TRBJ1-3
D: TRBD1
size: many
DNA: TGTGCCAGCAGCTCAGTCCCGGGACAGTATAACACCATATATTTT
CDR3: CASSSVPGQYNTIYF

V: TRBV29-1
J: TRBJ2-3
D: NA
size: medium-sized
DNA: TGCAGCGTCTCACAGGGAGGAACAGATACGCAGTATTTT
CDR3: CSVSQGGTDTQYF

V: TRBV9
J: TRBJ2-1
D: NA
size: medium-sized
DNA: TGTGCCAGCAGCCCCGGAGTAGCGGATTACAATGAGCAGTTCTTC
CDR3: CASSPGVADYNEQFF

V: TRBV30
J: TRBJ1-5
D: NA
size: many
DNA: TGTGCCTGGAGCGGGGGACGCAATCAGCCCCAGCATTTT
CDR3: CAWSGGRNQPQHF

V: TRBV5-4
J: TRBJ2-3
D: NA
size: many
DNA: TGTGCCAGCAGCATAAGCACAGATACGCAGTATTTT
CDR3: CASSISTDTQYF

V: TRBV2
J: TRBJ1-6
D: TRBD1
size: many
DNA: TGTGCCAGCACCCCCGACAGGGGGCCTTCACCCCTCCACTTT
CDR3: CASTPDRGPSPLHF

V: TRBV5-6
J: TRBJ1-2
D: TRBD1
size: many
DNA: TGTGCCAGCAGCCGACTTGAGACAGGGGTAGATGGCTACACCTTC
CDR3: CASSRLETGVDGYTF

V: TRBV6-6
J: TRBJ2-3
D: NA
size: many
DNA: TGTGCCAGCAGTTACGGTAGGGACTTCGGCGCAGATACGCAGTATTTT
CDR3: CASSYGRDFGADTQYF

V: TRBV5-5
J: TRBJ2-3
D: TRBD1
size: many
DNA: TGTGCCAGCAGCTTGTCGGGACAGGGACTCCTTACGCAGTATTTT
CDR3: CASSLSGQGLLTQYF

V: TRBV29-1
J: TRBJ1-2
D: TRBD1
size: many
DNA: TGCAGCGACCACGGCGGGGACAGGGACTCCTATGGCTACACCTTC
CDR3: CSDHGGDRDSYGYTF

V: TRBV3-1
J: TRBJ2-3
D: NA
size: NA
DNA: TGTGCCAGCAGCCGGTCGGGACGACACACAGATACGCAGTATTTT
CDR3: CASSRSGRHTDTQYF

V: TRBV6-1
J: TRBJ1-6
D: NA
size: many
DNA: TGTGCCAGCAGTGATAACAATTCACCCCTCCACTTT
CDR3: CASSDNNSPLHF

V: TRBV20-1
J: TRBJ2-3
D: TRBD2
size: many
DNA: TGCAGTGCTTCCCTAGCGGGAGTTGTAGATACGCAGTATTTT
CDR3: CSASLAGVVDTQYF

V: TRBV7-9
J: TRBJ2-3
D: NA
size: many
DNA: TGTGCCAGCAGCTTAGCGCAGACTTCAGATACGCAGTATTTT
CDR3: CASSLAQTSDTQYF

V: TRBV12-3/TRBV12-4
J: TRBJ1-2
D: NA
size: medium-sized
DNA: TGTGCCAGCAGTTTTTTTGATGGCTACACCTTC
CDR3: CASSFFDGYTF

V: TRBV27
J: TRBJ2-7
D: NA
size: many
DNA: TGTGCCAGCAGTTTGGGGACAAATAGTGAGCAGTACTTC
CDR3: CASSLGTNSEQYF

V: TRBV20-1
J: TRBJ2-5
D: NA
size: NA
DNA: TGCAGTGCTAGTGTGCAGGATCTGGGGACCCAGTACTTC
CDR3: CSASVQDLGTQYF

V: TRBV7-9
J: TRBJ1-4
D: NA
size: many
DNA: TGTGCCAGCAGCAACAGGGTTGGGGAACTGTTTTTT
CDR3: CASSNRVGELFF

V: TRBV4-2
J: TRBJ2-1
D: TRBD1
size: many
DNA: TGTGCCAGCAGCCGGTCGGGACAGAGTAATGAGCAGTTCTTC
CDR3: CASSRSGQSNEQFF

V: TRBV7-2
J: TRBJ2-2
D: NA
size: NA
DNA: TGTGCCAGCAGCTCCGAAAACACCGGGGAGCTGTTTTTT
CDR3: CASSSENTGELFF

V: TRBV28
J: TRBJ1-4
D: TRBD1
size: many
DNA: TGTGCCAGCAGCACCACAGGGGAAGGGAATGAAAAACTGTTTTTT
CDR3: CASSTTGEGNEKLFF

V: TRBV28
J: TRBJ1-4
D: NA
size: many
DNA: TGTGCCAGCAGTTTATTTGCAGGGGAGAGGGAAAAACTGTTTTTT
CDR3: CASSLFAGEREKLFF

V: TRBV6-2/TRBV6-3
J: TRBJ2-1
D: TRBD2
size: few
DNA: TGTGCCAGCAGCCCACAGCCTCCACTAGCGGGAGCCGCCAATGAGCAGTTCTTC
CDR3: CASSPQPPLAGAANEQFF

V: TRBV3-1
J: TRBJ2-3
D: TRBD2
size: many
DNA: TGTGCCAGCAGCCAAACGACTAGCGGGGGATCAGATACGCAGTATTTT
CDR3: CASSQTTSGGSDTQYF

V: TRBV2
J: TRBJ2-6
D: NA
size: NA
DNA: TGTGCCAGCATTGAGGGTGGGGCCAACGTCCTGACTTTC
CDR3: CASIEGGANVLTF

V: TRBV13
J: TRBJ2-7
D: NA
size: NA
DNA: TGTGCCAGCAGCCAACAGGACTACGAGCAGTACTTC
CDR3: CASSQQDYEQYF

V: TRBV5-5
J: TRBJ1-1
D: NA
size: many
DNA: TGTGCCAGCAGCTTGGCCCCACAGCGTGAAGCTTTCTTT
CDR3: CASSLAPQREAFF

V: TRBV6-5
J: TRBJ2-1
D: TRBD2
size: few
DNA: TGTGCCAGCAGTTACTCACGTAGCGGGGGGCCTTACACCTACAATGAGCAGTTCTTC
CDR3: CASSYSRSGGPYTYNEQFF

V: TRBV29-1
J: TRBJ1-1
D: NA
size: many
DNA: TGCAGCGTTGGGAGGGCCCAGCGAACTGAAGCTTTCTTT
CDR3: CSVGRAQRTEAFF

V: TRBV9
J: TRBJ2-7
D: TRBD1
size: many
DNA: TGTGCCAGCAGCTCCCAGACAGGGAACTACGAGCAGTACTTC
CDR3: CASSSQTGNYEQYF